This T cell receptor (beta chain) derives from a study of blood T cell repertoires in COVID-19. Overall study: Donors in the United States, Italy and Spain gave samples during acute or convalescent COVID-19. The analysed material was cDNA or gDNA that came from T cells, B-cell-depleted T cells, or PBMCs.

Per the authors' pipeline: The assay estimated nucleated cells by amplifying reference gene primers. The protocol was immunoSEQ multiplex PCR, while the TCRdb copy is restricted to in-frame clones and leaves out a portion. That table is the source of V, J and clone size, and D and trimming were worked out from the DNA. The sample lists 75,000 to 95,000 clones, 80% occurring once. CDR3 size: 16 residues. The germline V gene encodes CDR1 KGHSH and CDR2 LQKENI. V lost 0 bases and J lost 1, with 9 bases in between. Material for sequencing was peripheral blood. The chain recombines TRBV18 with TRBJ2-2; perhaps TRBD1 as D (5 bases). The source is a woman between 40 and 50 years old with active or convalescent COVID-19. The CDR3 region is CASSPPQGRNTGELFF. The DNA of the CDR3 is TGTGCCAGCTCACCACCTCAGGGTAGGAACACCGGGGAGCTGTTTTTT.